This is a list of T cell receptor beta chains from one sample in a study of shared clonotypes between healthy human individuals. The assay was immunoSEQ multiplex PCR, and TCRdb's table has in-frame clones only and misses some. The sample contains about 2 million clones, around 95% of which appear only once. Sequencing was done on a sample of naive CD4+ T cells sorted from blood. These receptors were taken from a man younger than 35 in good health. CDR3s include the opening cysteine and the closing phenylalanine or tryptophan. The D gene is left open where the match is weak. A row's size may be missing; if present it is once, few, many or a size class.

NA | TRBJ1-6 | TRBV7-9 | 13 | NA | TGTGCCAGCGGGGGTCAGGCGGGGTCACCCCTCCACTTT | CASGGQAGSPLHF
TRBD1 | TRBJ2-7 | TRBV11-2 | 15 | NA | TGTGCCAGCAGCCCACCGGGCAGGGGGCACTACGAGCAGTACTTC | CASSPPGRGHYEQYF
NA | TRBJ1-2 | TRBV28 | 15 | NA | TGTGCCAGCAGCCTCGGGGGGCGTCCTAACTATGGCTACACCTTC | CASSLGGRPNYGYTF
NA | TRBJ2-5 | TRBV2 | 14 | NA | TGTGCCAGCAGTGAAACTTGGGGTAAAGAGACCCAGTACTTC | CASSETWGKETQYF
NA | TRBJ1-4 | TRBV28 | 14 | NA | TGTGCCAGCAGTCAATCCGGGAACGGGCCTAAACTGTTTTTT | CASSQSGNGPKLFF
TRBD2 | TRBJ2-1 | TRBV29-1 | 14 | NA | TGCAGCGCCCGAGCGGGAGGCAAAAACAATGAGCAGTTCTTC | CSARAGGKNNEQFF
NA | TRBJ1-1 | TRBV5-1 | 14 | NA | TGCGCCAGCAGCTTAAGGTTTGCGAACACTGAAGCTTTCTTT | CASSLRFANTEAFF
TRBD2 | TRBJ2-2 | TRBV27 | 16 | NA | TGTGCCAGCAGTTTGGGGCTAGCGGGGAACACCGGGGAGCTGTTTTTT | CASSLGLAGNTGELFF
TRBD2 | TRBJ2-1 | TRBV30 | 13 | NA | TGTGCCTGGGGAAGCGGGGTGTACAATGAGCAGTTCTTC | CAWGSGVYNEQFF
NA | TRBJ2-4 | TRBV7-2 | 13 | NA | TGTGCCAGCAGCTACCGCGATAAAAACATTCAGTACTTC | CASSYRDKNIQYF
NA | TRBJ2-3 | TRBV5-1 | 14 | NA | TGCGCCAGCAGCTGGGACCAAGGCACAGATACGCAGTATTTT | CASSWDQGTDTQYF
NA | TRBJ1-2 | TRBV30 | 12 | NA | TGTGCCTGGACTCGACAGAGCTATGGCTACACCTTC | CAWTRQSYGYTF
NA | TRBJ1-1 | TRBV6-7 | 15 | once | TGTGCCAGCAGTTACACCCGGACCGACCGAACTGAAGCTTTCTTT | CASSYTRTDRTEAFF
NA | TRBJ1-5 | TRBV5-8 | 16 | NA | TGTGCCAGCAGCTTGGTTTTTGGGACAATGAATCAGCCCCAGCATTTT | CASSLVFGTMNQPQHF
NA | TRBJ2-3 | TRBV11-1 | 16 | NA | TGTGCCAGCAGCGATAATTCTGGGGGGCGGGCAGATACGCAGTATTTT | CASSDNSGGRADTQYF
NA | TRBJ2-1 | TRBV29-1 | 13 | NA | TGCAGCGTTGAAGTAACCCACTACAATGAGCAGTTCTTC | CSVEVTHYNEQFF
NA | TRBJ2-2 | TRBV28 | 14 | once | TGTGCCAGCAGACCTCAGGGGAACACCGGGGAGCTGTTTTTT | CASRPQGNTGELFF
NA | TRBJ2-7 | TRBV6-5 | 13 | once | TGTGCCAGCAGGGCTGAGGGTGCCGGCGAGCAGTACTTC | CASRAEGAGEQYF
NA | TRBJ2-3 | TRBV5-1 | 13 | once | TGCGCCAGCAGCACCTCTAGCACAGATACGCAGTATTTT | CASSTSSTDTQYF
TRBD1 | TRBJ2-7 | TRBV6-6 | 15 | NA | TGTGCCAGCAGTTTTTCCGGGACAGGGGGCGACGAGCAGTACTTC | CASSFSGTGGDEQYF
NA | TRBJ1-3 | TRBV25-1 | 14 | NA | TGTGCCAGCAGTGACACAGGGACTGGAAACACCATATATTTT | CASSDTGTGNTIYF
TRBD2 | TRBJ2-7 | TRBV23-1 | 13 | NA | TGCGCCAGCAGTCACCCGACTAGCGGCGAGCAGTACTTC | CASSHPTSGEQYF
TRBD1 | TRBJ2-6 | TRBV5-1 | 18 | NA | TGCGCCAGCAGCTTTTTGGGACAGGGGGCCTCGGGGGCCAACGTCCTGACTTTC | CASSFLGQGASGANVLTF
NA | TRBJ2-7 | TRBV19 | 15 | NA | TGTGCCAGTAGTATAGCGAACAGGGAACCCTACGAGCAGTACTTC | CASSIANREPYEQYF